The entry below gives a single TCR beta chain sequence along with its context. Its antigen is not identified. The data originate from a study of OX40 agonist ivuxolimab in advanced cancers. Study summary: Averaging 60 years in age, with a range of roughly 23 to 85, the cohort was around 87% male. General study results and limits: In the 0.1 to 3.0 mg/kg range, CD4+ and CD8+ blood T cells had expanded clonally by week 6.

Sequenced by immunoSEQ multiplex PCR; TCRdb stores in-frame clones only, minus some. Of about 52,000 clones listed, 80% to 95% were seen once; the top ten hold approximately 23%. From germline, CDR1 is SGHRS and CDR2 YFSETQ. The CDR3 totals 15 residues. V shed 4 bases, J shed 7 bases, and the junction held 10 bases outside the gene matches. Sequencing was performed on CD4+ or CD8+ T cells sorted from blood, taken in a trial of the OX40 agonist ivuxolimab. This sequence was found in an adult with an advanced solid tumor such as melanoma, head and neck, liver or kidney cancer. The chain employs TRBV5-1 and TRBJ2-1, with TRBD2 matching over 8 bases. CDR3 DNA sequence: TGCGCCAGCAGCATTGGGCGGGGGGCGAGAAATGAGCAGTTCTTC. Translated: CASSIGRGARNEQFF.